These 17 T cell receptor beta chains share one sample of origin, sequenced in a study of blood T cell repertoires in COVID-19. Produced via immunoSEQ multiplex PCR; TCRdb's table is partial and in-frame only. The sample records about 300,000 clones, over 75% being singletons. Sequencing input: PBMCs or T cells enriched from blood (not recorded which). These TCRs come from a woman aged 30 to 39 who had recovered from COVID-19.

V usage is TRBV4-1 and J usage is TRBJ2-7; 9 nucleotides agree with TRBD1. Per the germline V gene, CDR1 is MGHRA and CDR2 is YSYEKL. Germline trimming cut 3 bases from V and 4 bases from J; bases unmatched to any gene: 10. The CDR3 spans 16 residues. This chain's CDR3 is CASSQDLGTGRYEQYF. In DNA, the CDR3 is TGCGCCAGCAGCCAGGACCTCGGGACAGGGAGGTACGAGCAGTACTTC.

The V call is TRBV5-1, the J call TRBJ2-7; TRBD2 matches 15 bases. Germline CDR1 reads SGHRS; CDR2 reads YFSETQ. The CDR3 is made up of 17 amino acids. With V trimmed by 4 bases and J by 7 bases, 12 bases remained unmatched. The chain's CDR3 is CASSPGLAGGPWSEQYF. The CDR3 DNA reads as TGCGCCAGCAGCCCCGGACTAGCGGGAGGGCCGTGGAGTGAGCAGTACTTC.

V and J are TRBV12-3 or TRBV12-4 and TRBJ1-4, with 9 bases identical to TRBD1. After removal of 5 bases from V and 8 bases from J, the junction contained 3 bases not matched to a gene. This CDR3 contains 13 residues. CDR3 region: CASSTGGKEKLFF. The CDR3 DNA sequence: TGTGCCAGCAGTACAGGGGGCAAGGAAAAACTGTTTTTT.

V and J are TRBV6-6 and TRBJ2-6; D is ambiguous. In germline, CDR1 is MNHNY, CDR2 SVGAGI (reference sequence). The CDR3 consists of 15 residues. Trimming took off 6 bases at V and 0 bases at J, with 9 bases between the two ends. DNA of the CDR3: TGTGCCAGCAGCCCATCCAACTCTGGGGCCAACGTCCTGACTTTC. This codes for CASSPSNSGANVLTF.

The CDR3 region is CAWRAEGNQPQHF. The CDR3 nucleotides are TGTGCCTGGAGGGCAGAAGGCAATCAGCCCCAGCATTTT. The rearrangement joins TRBV30 to TRBJ1-5; D remains ambiguous. Trimming shortened V by 3 bases and J by 2 bases, and 8 bases separated the two germline ends. The CDR3 has 13 amino acids. In germline, CDR1 is GTSNPN, CDR2 SVGIG (reference sequence).

CDR3 in DNA: TGTGCCAGCAGCCAATACGGCCGGGGAGGCGGGGGAGAAAAACTGTTTTTT. Translated, it gives CASSQYGRGGGGEKLFF. This chain connects TRBV3-1 (or the pseudogene TRBV3-2) to TRBJ1-4; D is possibly TRBD1 (5 bases). Germline CDR1 is LGHDT and CDR2 is YNNKEL (reference sequence). There are 17 residues in the CDR3. With 2 bases removed from V and 8 bases from J, the gap between germline ends came to 21 bases.

The chain combines TRBV19 with TRBJ2-7; TRBD1 matches at 10 bases. This CDR3 is 14 amino acids long. Trimming removed 5 bases from V and 6 bases from J; junction bases left unmatched: 7. Germline assignment: CDR1 LNHDA and CDR2 SQIVND (reference sequence). The CDR3 coding sequence is TGTGCCAGTAGTTTCGGACAGGGGGTTCGCGAGCAGTACTTC. Translation gives CASSFGQGVREQYF.

This chain connects TRBV18 to TRBJ2-1; 7 bases fit TRBD2. The V and J ends lost 2 bases and 4 bases, in that order; junction bases with no gene match: 11. CDR1 and CDR2 from the germline V gene are KGHSH and LQKENI. The CDR3 covers 17 residues. For the CDR3, the DNA is TGTGCCAGCTCACCAGGTAAGCGGGAACCGCTTTACAATGAGCAGTTCTTC. It translates to CASSPGKREPLYNEQFF.

The chain joins TRBV10-2 to TRBJ2-7, with 12 bases aligning to TRBD2. CDR3 length: 14 amino acids. With V trimmed by 10 bases and J by 2 bases, 6 bases remained unmatched. Germline V gives CDR1 WSHSY, CDR2 SAAADI. The CDR3 loop is CATSTSGRAYEQYF. In DNA form, the CDR3 reads TGCGCCACCTCGACTAGCGGGAGAGCCTACGAGCAGTACTTC.

The chain uses TRBV24-1 and TRBJ2-2, with TRBD2 identical over 7 bases. V trimming: 3 bases; J trimming: 1 base; junction bases outside the gene matches: 10. There are 18 residues in the CDR3. The germline V gene has CDR1 KGHDR and CDR2 SFDVKD. The CDR3 DNA is TGTGCCACCAGTGATCCAGCGGGAATATCGGGGAACACCGGGGAGCTGTTTTTT. Encoded protein: CATSDPAGISGNTGELFF.

The chain joins TRBV28 to TRBJ2-1; 7 bases align to TRBD2. The CDR3 spans 13 residues. The V gene end was trimmed by 8 bases and the J gene end by 0 bases; junction bases not matched to a gene: 1. CDR1 and CDR2 from the germline V gene are MDHEN and SYDVKM. CDR3 DNA: TGTGCCAGCGCTAGCGGCTCCTACAATGAGCAGTTCTTC. This sequence encodes CASASGSYNEQFF.

The chain has TRBV5-1 and TRBJ2-7, with D maybe TRBD1 (7 bases). Trimming pared 4 bases from V and 3 bases from J, leaving 14 bases between. The CDR3 has 14 residues. Germline V lookup: CDR1 SGHRS, CDR2 YFSETQ. CDR3 residues: CASSNRQGGYEQYF. CDR3 nucleotide sequence: TGCGCCAGCAGCAATCGACAGGGAGGCTACGAGCAGTACTTC. The full variable domain, completed using reference TRBV5-1 and TRBJ2-7, is KAGVTQTPRYLIKTRGQQVTLSCSPISGHRSVSWYQQTPGQGLQFLFEYFSETQRNKGNFPGRFSGRQFSNSRSEMNVSTLELGDSALYLCASSNRQGGYEQYFGPGTRLTVT.

The rearrangement joins TRBV19 to TRBJ2-1; 9 nucleotides line up with TRBD2. Trimming cost V 10 bases and J 8 bases; bases outside gene matches: 18. Germline V gives CDR1 LNHDA, CDR2 SQIVND (reference sequence). The CDR3 has 16 amino acids. Here the CDR3 reads CATKGLADGHGDEQFF. Here the CDR3 DNA reads TGTGCCACCAAGGGACTAGCTGATGGGCATGGGGATGAGCAGTTCTTC.

This chain links TRBV29-1 with TRBJ2-3, with 9 bases lining up with TRBD2. The CDR3 extends over 15 amino acids. Looked up from germline, CDR1 is SQVTM and CDR2 is ANQGSEA. J gave up 4 bases and V 6 bases, and 11 bases lay outside the gene matches. The CDR3 nucleotides read TGCAGCGTCGACCCCTCCGCGGGAGGGCCAGATACGCAGTATTTT. Protein sequence: CSVDPSAGGPDTQYF.

The V gene is TRBV15, the J gene TRBJ2-1; a possible D gene is TRBD2 (5 bases). V was trimmed by 0 bases and J by 12 bases, leaving 6 bases between them. This CDR3 is 11 amino acids long. Germline V gene lookup returns CDR1 LNHNV and CDR2 YYDKDF (reference sequence). CDR3 protein: CATSRDRGQFF. As DNA, the CDR3 is TGTGCCACCAGCAGAGACCGGGGGCAGTTCTTC.

V usage is TRBV7-3 and J usage is TRBJ2-1; 11 nucleotides agree with TRBD2. Germline loops: CDR1 SGHTA, CDR2 FQGTGA. CDR3 length equals 15 residues. With 4 bases clipped from V and 4 bases from J, the junction kept 3 bases outside the gene matches. The chain's CDR3 is CASSSGLAVYNEQFF. CDR3 DNA sequence: TGTGCCAGCAGCTCGGGACTAGCGGTATACAATGAGCAGTTCTTC.

The gene calls are TRBV30 and TRBJ1-4; D is perhaps TRBD1 (5 bases). In germline, CDR1 is GTSNPN, CDR2 SVGIG (reference sequence). V dropped 4 bases and J dropped 0 bases, with 12 bases sitting between them. The CDR3 has 15 residues. The CDR3 DNA is TGTGCCTGGACCTCCTGGGGGGCAACTAATGAAAAACTGTTTTTT. Translating it yields CAWTSWGATNEKLFF.